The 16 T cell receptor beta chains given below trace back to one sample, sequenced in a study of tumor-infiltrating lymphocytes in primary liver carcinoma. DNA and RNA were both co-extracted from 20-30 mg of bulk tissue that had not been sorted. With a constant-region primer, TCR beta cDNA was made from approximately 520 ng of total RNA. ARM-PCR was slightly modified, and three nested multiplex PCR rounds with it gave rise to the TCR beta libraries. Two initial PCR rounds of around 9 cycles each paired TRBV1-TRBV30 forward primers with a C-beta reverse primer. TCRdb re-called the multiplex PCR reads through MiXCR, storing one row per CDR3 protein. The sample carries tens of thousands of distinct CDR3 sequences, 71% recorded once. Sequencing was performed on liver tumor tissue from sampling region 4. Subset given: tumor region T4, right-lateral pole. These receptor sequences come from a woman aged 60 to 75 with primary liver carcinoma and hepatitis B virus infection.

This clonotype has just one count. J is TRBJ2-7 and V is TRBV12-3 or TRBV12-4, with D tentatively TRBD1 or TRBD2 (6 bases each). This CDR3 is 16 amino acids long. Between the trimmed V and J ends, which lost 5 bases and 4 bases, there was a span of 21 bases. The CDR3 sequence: CASSNAPGRGPYEQYF. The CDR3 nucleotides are TGTGCCAGCAGTAACGCCCCGGGACGGGGGCCTTACGAGCAGTACTTC.

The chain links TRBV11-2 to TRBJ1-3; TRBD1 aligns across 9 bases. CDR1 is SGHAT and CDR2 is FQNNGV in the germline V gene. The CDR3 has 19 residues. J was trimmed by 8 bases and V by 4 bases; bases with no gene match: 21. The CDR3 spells CASSSRPDRGAYSRDTIYF. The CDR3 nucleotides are TGTGCCAGCAGCTCACGGCCGGACAGGGGAGCGTACTCTAGAGACACCATATATTTT.

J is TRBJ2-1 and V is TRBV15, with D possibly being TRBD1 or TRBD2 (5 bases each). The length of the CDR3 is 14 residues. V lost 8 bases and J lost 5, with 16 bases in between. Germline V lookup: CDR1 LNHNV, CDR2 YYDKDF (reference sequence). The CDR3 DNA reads TGTGCCACCGAGGGGTGGTCGGGACACAATGAGCAGTTCTTC. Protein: CATEGWSGHNEQFF.

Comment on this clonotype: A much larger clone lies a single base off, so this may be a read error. DNA for the CDR3: TGTGCCAGCAGTGACCAGATGGAGCAGTACTTC. Protein product: CASSDQMEQYF. This chain uses TRBV28 with TRBJ2-7, with D unclear. The CDR3 length is 11 residues. Trimming took 5 bases from V and 7 from J, leaving 9 bases between them. Germline loops: CDR1 MDHEN, CDR2 SYDVKM.

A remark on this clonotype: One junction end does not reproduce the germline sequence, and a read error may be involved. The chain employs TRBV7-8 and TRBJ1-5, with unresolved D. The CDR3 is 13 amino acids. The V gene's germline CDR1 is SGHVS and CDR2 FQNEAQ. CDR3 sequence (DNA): TGTGCCGGCAGCTTAGGGCCTAATCAGCCCCAGCATTTT. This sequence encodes CAGSLGPNQPQHF.

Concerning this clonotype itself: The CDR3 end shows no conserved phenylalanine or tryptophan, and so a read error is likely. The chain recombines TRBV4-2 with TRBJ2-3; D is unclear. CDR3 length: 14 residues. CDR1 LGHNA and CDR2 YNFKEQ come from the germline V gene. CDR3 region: CASSQDGQHDTQYL. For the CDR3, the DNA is TGTGCTAGCAGCCAAGATGGGCAGCACGATACGCAGTATCTT.

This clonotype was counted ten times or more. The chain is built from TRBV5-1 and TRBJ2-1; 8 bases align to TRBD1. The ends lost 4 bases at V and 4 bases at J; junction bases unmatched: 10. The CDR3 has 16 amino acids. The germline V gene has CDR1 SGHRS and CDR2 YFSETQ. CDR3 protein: CASSRRTGRLYNEQFF. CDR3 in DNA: TGCGCCAGCAGCCGACGGACAGGGCGGTTGTACAATGAGCAGTTCTTC. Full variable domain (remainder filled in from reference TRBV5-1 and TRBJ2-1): KAGVTQTPRYLIKTRGQQVTLSCSPISGHRSVSWYQQTPGQGLQFLFEYFSETQRNKGNFPGRFSGRQFSNSRSEMNVSTLELGDSALYLCASSRRTGRLYNEQFFGPGTRLTVL.

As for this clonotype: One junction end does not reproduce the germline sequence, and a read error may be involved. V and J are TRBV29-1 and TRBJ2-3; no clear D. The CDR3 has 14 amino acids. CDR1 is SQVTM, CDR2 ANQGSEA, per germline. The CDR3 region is CSVGGGRRADTEYF. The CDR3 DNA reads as TGCAGCGTTGGAGGTGGCAGGAGAGCAGATACGGAGTATTTT.

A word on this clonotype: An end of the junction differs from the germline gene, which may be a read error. In DNA form, the CDR3 reads TGCAGCGTTGAATGGTCTGCAAAGGAGACCCAGTATTTC. It is translated as CSVEWSAKETQYF. The rearrangement joins TRBV29-1 to TRBJ2-5; D gene uncertain. Germline CDR1 SQVTM, CDR2 ANQGSEA. There are 13 residues in the CDR3.

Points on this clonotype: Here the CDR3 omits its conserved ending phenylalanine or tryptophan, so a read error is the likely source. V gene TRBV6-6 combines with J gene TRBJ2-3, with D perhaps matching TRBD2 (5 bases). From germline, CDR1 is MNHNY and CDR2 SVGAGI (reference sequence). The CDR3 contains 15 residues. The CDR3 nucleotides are TGTGCCAGCAGTTACGGCGGGCGTCGCACGGATACGCAGTATCTT. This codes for CASSYGGRRTDTQYL.

The CDR3 reads CASSLGYGYTF. Here the CDR3 DNA reads TGTGCCAGCAGCCTCGGCTATGGCTACACCTTC. The chain carries TRBV11-2 and TRBJ1-2; D gene unclear. The CDR3 spans 11 residues. The germline CDR1 and CDR2 sequences are SGHAT and FQNNGV. Trimming took off 5 bases at V and 4 bases at J, with 5 bases between the two ends.

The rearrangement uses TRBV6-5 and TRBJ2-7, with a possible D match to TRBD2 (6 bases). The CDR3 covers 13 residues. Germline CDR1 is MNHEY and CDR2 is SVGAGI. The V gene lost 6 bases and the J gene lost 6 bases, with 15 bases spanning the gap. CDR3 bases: TGTGCCAGCAGGCGCGGGGTAGGGTTCGAGCAGTACTTC. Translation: CASRRGVGFEQYF.

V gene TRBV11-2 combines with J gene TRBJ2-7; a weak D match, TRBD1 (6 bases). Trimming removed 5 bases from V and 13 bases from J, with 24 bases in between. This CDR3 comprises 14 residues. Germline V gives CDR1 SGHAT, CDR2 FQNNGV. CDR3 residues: CASSPPSGASGHYF. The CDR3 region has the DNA TGTGCCAGCAGCCCCCCTTCAGGGGCTAGTGGGCACTACTTC.

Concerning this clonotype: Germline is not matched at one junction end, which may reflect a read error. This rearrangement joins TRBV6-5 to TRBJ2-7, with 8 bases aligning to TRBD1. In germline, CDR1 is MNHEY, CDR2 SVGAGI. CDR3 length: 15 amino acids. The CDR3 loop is CASSFVGTGLGGQYF. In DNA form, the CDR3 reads TGTGCCAGCAGTTTCGTCGGGACAGGCCTAGGTGGGCAGTATTTC.

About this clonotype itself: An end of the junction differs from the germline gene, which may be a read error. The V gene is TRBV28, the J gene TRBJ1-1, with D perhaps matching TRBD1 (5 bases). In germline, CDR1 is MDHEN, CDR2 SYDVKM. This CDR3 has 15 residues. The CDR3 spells CGSGVSLGQGTEAFF. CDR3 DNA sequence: TGTGGCAGCGGGGTGTCGCTTGGCCAGGGCACTGAAGCCTTCTTT.

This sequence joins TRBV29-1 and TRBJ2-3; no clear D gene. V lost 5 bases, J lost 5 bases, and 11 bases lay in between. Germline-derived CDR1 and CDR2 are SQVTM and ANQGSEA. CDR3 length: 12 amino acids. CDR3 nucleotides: TGCAGCGTTACTGGGGTTGGAGATACGCAGTATTTT. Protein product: CSVTGVGDTQYF.